Included here is one TCR beta chain sequence, with context. The antigen this receptor binds is unknown. No base-level quality is on record; no much larger clone is a single base apart. TCRbeta CDR3 regions were amplified from genomic DNA using the immunoSEQ Assay, a bias-controlled multiplex PCR. In the source study's methods: The number of nucleated cells in each sample was estimated by amplification of reference gene primers within the assay. Sequence reads were collapsed and filtered to measure the absolute abundance of every unique TCRbeta CDR3 rearrangement. For each sample, productive Simpson clonality was calculated by taking the square root of Simpson's diversity index across productive rearrangements. TCRdb retrieved this table from immuneACCESS and kept in-frame rearrangements only. Not all clones are present; in checked studies, unresolved V genes account for under half, and no reason is known for the remainder. V, J and clone size reflect that table, while D and trimming were determined from the DNA. For this sample there are some 200,000 clones; about 78% appear just once. The top ten clonotypes cover 8.5% to 10% of the sample.

The data belong to a study of blood T cell repertoires in COVID-19 (dated by TCRdb to 2018 to 2021). For the wider study: Collaborator samples came from the United States, Italy and Spain and covered acute and convalescent phases of COVID-19. The material from the prospective study consisted of cDNA or gDNA derived from T cells, B-cell-depleted T cells, or PBMCs. The dataset comprised deeply sampled blood TCRbeta repertoires from subjects exposed to, actively infected with, or recovered from COVID-19. A freely available public database, intended as a resource for researchers studying the immune response to SARS-CoV-2, is where the repertoires were released. Samples came from the ongoing ImmuneRACE study (first 160 participants) plus 1,254 subjects from 6 global collaborators. Nearly every sample came with metadata listing a de-identified subject ID, COVID-19 status, age in years and sex. Where available, HLA class I and class II types were obtained from metadata supplied by the sample provider rather than from assay-based typing.

Study-level results and caveats: The amount of clinical and demographic metadata varied by source and participant and was provided uncurated.

At the junction V is shortened by 4 bases and J by 3 bases; bases outside the gene matches: 5. The CDR3 numbers 14 residues from cysteine through phenylalanine. The CDR3 DNA has 42 bases and is translated from base 1. CDR1 and CDR2 are drawn from the germline V gene (reference sequence): SEHNR, FQNEAQ. The collaborating institutions used their own protocols to collect whole blood in K2EDTA tubes. For TCRbeta analysis, collaborators shipped samples in one of three forms: frozen whole blood, isolated PBMCs, or DNA extracted from either of those sample types. The sequence was collected from a woman aged 50 to 60 with active or convalescent COVID-19. The sample consisted of peripheral blood. The V and J segments used are TRBV7-9 and TRBJ1-2; the junction holds 7 bases that match TRBD1. DNA sequence: TGTGCCAGCAGCTCCGGGACAGTTTACTATGGCTACACCTTC. Its coded protein is CASSSGTVYYGYTF.